These T cell receptor beta chains were read from a single sample in a study of human T cells and chemical hapten exposure. TCRdb reprocessed the RACE reads with MiXCR, giving one entry per CDR3 protein. The sample has approximately 100,000 distinct CDR3 sequences, 9.5% to 12% seen once; the top ten hold 3% to 4.5%. Sequences were derived from whole blood, sampled in connection with sensitization to the hapten diphenylcyclopropenone (DPC). Every receptor here comes from a woman in her forties with alopecia areata. Some clones in this sample may be carry-over from other donors' samples. Each CDR3 is given with its conserved first and last residue. D genes are given only for firm matches. A row's size may be missing; if present it is once, few, many or a size class.

j_call d_call cdr3_length v_call clone_size cdr3_aa cdr3_nt
TRBJ2-7 TRBD2 17 TRBV27 many CATGTVGTSGVPYEQYF TGTGCCACCGGGACAGTGGGGACTAGCGGGGTACCGTACGAGCAGTACTTC
TRBJ1-6 NA 15 TRBV4-3 NA CASSQVTGNNSPLHF TGCGCCAGCAGCCAAGTTACAGGGAATAATTCACCCCTCCACTTT
TRBJ2-7 NA 14 TRBV29-1 many CSVVPTNDLTEQYF TGCAGCGTTGTTCCAACAAACGACCTGACGGAGCAGTACTTC
TRBJ1-3 NA 15 TRBV12-3/TRBV12-4 many CASSFVGTSGNTIYF TGTGCCAGCAGTTTCGTAGGGACCTCTGGAAACACCATATATTTT
TRBJ2-1 TRBD2 16 TRBV15 few CATSRDSASGGDEQFF TGTGCCACCAGCAGAGATTCGGCTAGCGGTGGGGATGAGCAGTTCTTC
TRBJ2-3 TRBD2 15 TRBV6-2/TRBV6-3 many CASTQGSGTTDTQYF TGTGCCAGCACCCAAGGGAGCGGGACGACAGATACGCAGTATTTT
TRBJ2-3 NA 12 TRBV29-1 many CSVDHGRTTQYF TGCAGCGTTGATCACGGCAGGACAACGCAGTATTTT
TRBJ1-1 NA 13 TRBV10-1 many CASKGPDLPEAFF TGCGCCAGCAAGGGGCCGGATTTACCTGAAGCTTTCTTT
TRBJ2-3 TRBD2 19 TRBV28 NA CASSGYGEGLAGVTDTQYF TGTGCCAGCAGTGGATACGGGGAGGGACTAGCGGGAGTGACAGATACGCAGTATTTT
TRBJ2-1 TRBD2 13 TRBV7-9 many CASSLLAGNEQFF TGTGCCAGCAGCCTACTAGCGGGAAATGAGCAGTTCTTC
TRBJ2-4 TRBD2 20 TRBV4-3 few CASSQEAPSRASGRENIQYF TGCGCCAGCAGCCAAGAGGCGCCTAGTAGGGCTAGCGGGAGGGAAAACATTCAGTACTTC
TRBJ2-7 TRBD1 15 TRBV28 NA CASSSTGTGAYEQYF TGTGCCAGCAGTTCTACCGGGACAGGGGCCTACGAGCAGTACTTC
TRBJ2-5 TRBD1 14 TRBV20-1 NA CSAGGQVDQETQYF TGCAGTGCTGGCGGACAGGTCGACCAAGAGACCCAGTACTTC
TRBJ1-1 NA 11 TRBV29-1 few CSGVANTEAFF TGCAGCGGGGTTGCTAACACTGAAGCTTTCTTT
TRBJ2-1 NA 17 TRBV6-1 NA CASSARARGKLYNEQFF TGTGCCAGCAGTGCCCGGGCCCGGGGCAAGCTCTACAATGAGCAGTTCTTC